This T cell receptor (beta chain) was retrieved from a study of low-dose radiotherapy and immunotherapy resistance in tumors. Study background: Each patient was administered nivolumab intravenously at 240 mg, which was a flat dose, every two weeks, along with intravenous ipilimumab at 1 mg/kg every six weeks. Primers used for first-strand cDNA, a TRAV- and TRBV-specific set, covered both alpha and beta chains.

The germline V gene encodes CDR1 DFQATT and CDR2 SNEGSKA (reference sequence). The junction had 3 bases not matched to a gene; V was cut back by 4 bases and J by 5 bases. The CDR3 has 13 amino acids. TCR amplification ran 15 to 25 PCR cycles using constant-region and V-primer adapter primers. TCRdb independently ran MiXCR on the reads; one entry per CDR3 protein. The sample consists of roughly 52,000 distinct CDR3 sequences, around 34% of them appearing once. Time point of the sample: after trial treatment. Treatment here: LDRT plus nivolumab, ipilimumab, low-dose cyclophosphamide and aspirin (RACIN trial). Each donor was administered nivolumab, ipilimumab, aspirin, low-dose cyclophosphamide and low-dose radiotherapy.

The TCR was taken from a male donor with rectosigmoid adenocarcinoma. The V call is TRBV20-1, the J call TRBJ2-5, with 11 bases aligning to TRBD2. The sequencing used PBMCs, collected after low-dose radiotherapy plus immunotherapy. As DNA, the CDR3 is TGCAGTGCTACACTAGCGGGAGCGGAGACCCAGTACTTC. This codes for CSATLAGAETQYF.